These 9 T cell receptor beta chains were all obtained from the same sample, sequenced in a study of patients and donors after allogeneic stem cell transplantation. In TCRdb, the RT-PCR reads were re-called with MiXCR into one record per CDR3 protein. This sample has about 960,000 distinct CDR3 sequences, with around 17% found just once. Sequenced material: blood, either unsorted or a sorted T cell fraction (not recorded which). These receptors were obtained from a human donor who was either an allogeneic HSCT recipient or a stem cell or donor lymphocyte infusion donor (not recorded which). It is not recorded whose cells these are; they may come from a transplant donor.

The sample holds many counts of this clonotype. V gene TRBV24-1 combines with J gene TRBJ1-2; D gene uncertain. The germline V and J ends were trimmed by 6 bases and 4 bases, with 11 bases remaining between them. CDR1 and CDR2 (germline): KGHDR, SFDVKD. This CDR3 region has 13 residues. Here the CDR3 reads CATSLRGGYGYTF. As DNA, the CDR3 is TGTGCCACCAGTCTTCGGGGTGGCTATGGCTACACCTTC.

V and J are TRBV6-2 or TRBV6-3 and TRBJ1-1; 7 bases line up with TRBD1. The CDR3 consists of 15 residues. V lost 5 bases, J lost 2 bases, and 8 bases stayed unmatched. Germline V lookup: CDR1 MNHEY, CDR2 SVGEGT. The CDR3 loop reads CASSPRDSYNTEAFF. The CDR3 nucleotides read TGTGCCAGCAGTCCCCGGGACAGCTATAACACTGAAGCTTTCTTT.

This rearrangement joins TRBV4-2 to TRBJ2-2, with a tentative D call TRBD2 (6 bases). CDR3 size: 18 residues. V was shortened by 0 bases and J by 0 bases, with 14 bases between the two germline ends. Germline CDR1 and CDR2: LGHNA and YNFKEQ. CDR3 sequence (DNA): TGTGCCAGCAGCCAAGATCGAGGCGGGGACGCGAACACCGGGGAGCTGTTTTTT. It encodes CASSQDRGGDANTGELFF.

The table lists this clonotype with a few counts. The chain employs TRBV15 and TRBJ2-7, with 8 positions matching TRBD1. CDR3 length: 16 amino acids. CDR1 LNHNV and CDR2 YYDKDF come from the germline V gene (reference sequence). V was clipped by 1 base and J by 3 bases; unmatched bases: 8. The CDR3 reads CATSRATDRGYYEQYF. DNA of the CDR3: TGTGCCACCAGCAGAGCAACCGACAGGGGTTACTACGAGCAGTACTTC.

The chain combines TRBV18 with TRBJ2-1; possible D gene TRBD2, 6 bases. Germline CDR1 reads KGHSH; CDR2 reads LQKENI. This CDR3 is 15 amino acids long. V lost 4 bases, J lost 8 bases, and 18 bases lay in between. The CDR3 coding sequence is TGTGCCAGCTCACTTCAGGGACTTCCCCTCGATGAGCAGTTCTTC. Translation: CASSLQGLPLDEQFF.

This clonotype was detected a few times. J is TRBJ1-1 and V is TRBV10-3; no reliable D call. This CDR3 has 13 residues. The ends were cut back, 3 bases at V and 1 base at J, with 6 bases in the middle. CDR1 ENHRY and CDR2 SYGVKD come from the germline V gene. CDR3 nucleotides: TGTGCCATCAGTGACCAGAAGAACACTGAAGCTTTCTTT. It specifies CAISDQKNTEAFF.

The chain employs TRBV5-5 and TRBJ1-1; D unresolved. V was pared by 6 bases and J by 10 bases, with 22 bases between. The CDR3 is 14 amino acids. Germline V CDR1 and CDR2: SGHKS, YYEKEE (reference sequence). This chain's CDR3 is CASTSLLGFQGAFF. CDR3 coding DNA: TGTGCCAGCACCTCCTTGTTGGGTTTTCAAGGAGCTTTCTTT.

This clonotype was seen a handful of times. The chain recombines TRBV6-1 with TRBJ2-2, with D perhaps given as TRBD1 or TRBD2 (5 bases each). Germline CDR1 and CDR2: MNHNS and SASEGT. V gave up 8 bases and J gave up 1 base, with 11 bases separating them. The CDR3 runs to 14 residues. CDR3 nucleotides: TGTGCCAGCTCGACAGAGGGGAACACCGGGGAGCTGTTTTTT. The encoded protein is CASSTEGNTGELFF.

The chain employs TRBV20-1 and TRBJ2-1, with D hard to call. The V gene lost 2 bases and the J gene lost 4 bases, with 12 bases spanning the gap. Germline V gene sequence: CDR1 DFQATT, CDR2 SNEGSKA (reference sequence). The CDR3 has 14 amino acids. The CDR3 region has the DNA TGCAGTGCTAGACCATTTACCGGATACAATGAGCAGTTCTTC. The encoded protein is CSARPFTGYNEQFF.